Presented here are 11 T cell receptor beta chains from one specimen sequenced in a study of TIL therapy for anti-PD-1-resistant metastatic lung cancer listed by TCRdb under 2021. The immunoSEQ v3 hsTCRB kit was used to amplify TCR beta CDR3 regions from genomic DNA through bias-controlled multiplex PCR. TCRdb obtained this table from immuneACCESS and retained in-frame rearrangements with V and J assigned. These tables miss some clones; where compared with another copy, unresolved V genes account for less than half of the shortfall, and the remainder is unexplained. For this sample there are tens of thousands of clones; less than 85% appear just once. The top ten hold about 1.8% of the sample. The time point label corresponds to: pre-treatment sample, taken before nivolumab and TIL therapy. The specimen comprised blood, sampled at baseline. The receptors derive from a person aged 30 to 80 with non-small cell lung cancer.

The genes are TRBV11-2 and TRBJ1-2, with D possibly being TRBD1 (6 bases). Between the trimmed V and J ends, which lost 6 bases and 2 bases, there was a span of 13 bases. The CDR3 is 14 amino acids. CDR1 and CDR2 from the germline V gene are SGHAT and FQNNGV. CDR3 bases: TGTGCCAGCAGTCCCGAGGGGGGGAACTATGGCTACACCTTC. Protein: CASSPEGGNYGYTF.

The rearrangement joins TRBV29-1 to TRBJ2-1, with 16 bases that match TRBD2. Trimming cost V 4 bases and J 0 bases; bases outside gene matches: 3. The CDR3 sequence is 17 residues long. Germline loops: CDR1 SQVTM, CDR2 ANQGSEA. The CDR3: CSVAGTSGRASYNEQFF. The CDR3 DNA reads TGCAGCGTTGCCGGGACTAGCGGGAGGGCCTCCTACAATGAGCAGTTCTTC.

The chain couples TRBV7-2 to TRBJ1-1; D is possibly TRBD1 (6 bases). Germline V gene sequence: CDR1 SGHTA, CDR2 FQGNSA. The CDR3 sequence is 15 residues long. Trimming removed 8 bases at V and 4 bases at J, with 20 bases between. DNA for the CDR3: TGTGCCAGCCGGTATCGGGGGGGCGCTCTCACTGAAGCTTTCTTT. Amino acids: CASRYRGGALTEAFF.

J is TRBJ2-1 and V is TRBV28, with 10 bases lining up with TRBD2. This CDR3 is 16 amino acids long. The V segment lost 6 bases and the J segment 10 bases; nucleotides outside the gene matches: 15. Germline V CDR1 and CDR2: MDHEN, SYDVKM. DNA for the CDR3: TGTGCCAGCAGCCCAAACCCGCCGGGACTAGCGAAAGAGCAGTTCTTC. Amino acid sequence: CASSPNPPGLAKEQFF.

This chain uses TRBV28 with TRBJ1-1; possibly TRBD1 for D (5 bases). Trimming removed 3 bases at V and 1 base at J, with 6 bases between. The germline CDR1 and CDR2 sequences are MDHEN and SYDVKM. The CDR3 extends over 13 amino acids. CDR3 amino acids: CASSFGGNTEAFF. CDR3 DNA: TGTGCCAGCAGTTTCGGGGGGAACACTGAAGCTTTCTTT. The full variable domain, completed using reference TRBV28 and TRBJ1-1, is DVKVTQSSRYLVKRTGEKVFLECVQDMDHENMFWYRQDPGLGLRLIYFSYDVKMKEKGDIPEGYSVSREKKERFSLILESASTNQTSMYLCASSFGGNTEAFFGQGTRLTVV.

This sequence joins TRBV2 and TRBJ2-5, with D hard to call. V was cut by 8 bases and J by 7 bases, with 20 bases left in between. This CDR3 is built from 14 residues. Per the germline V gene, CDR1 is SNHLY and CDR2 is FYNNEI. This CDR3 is CASSDGPVSRTQYF. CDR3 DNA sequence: TGTGCCAGCTCCGACGGGCCGGTCTCGAGGACCCAGTACTTC.

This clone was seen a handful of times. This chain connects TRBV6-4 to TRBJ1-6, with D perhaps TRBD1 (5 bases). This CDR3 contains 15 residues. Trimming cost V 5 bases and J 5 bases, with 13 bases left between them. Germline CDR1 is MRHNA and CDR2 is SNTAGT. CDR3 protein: CASSSAGGDNSPLHF. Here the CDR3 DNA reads TGTGCCAGCAGTTCCGCGGGAGGGGATAATTCACCCCTCCACTTT.

The CDR3 DNA is TGTGCCAGCAGTGTGAGCGGGGTATCCTACAATGAGCAGTTCTTC. It codes for CASSVSGVSYNEQFF. The chain joins TRBV6-4 to TRBJ2-1; 7 bases align to TRBD2. CDR3 length: 15 residues. J gave up 1 base and V 4 bases, and 4 bases lay outside the gene matches. CDR1 and CDR2 from the germline V gene are MRHNA and SNTAGT.

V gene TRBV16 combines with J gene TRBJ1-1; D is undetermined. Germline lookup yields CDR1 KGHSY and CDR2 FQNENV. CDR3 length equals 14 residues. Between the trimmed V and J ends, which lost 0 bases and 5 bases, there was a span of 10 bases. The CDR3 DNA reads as TGTGCCAGCAGCCAATCAGGGTTCGAGACTGAAGCTTTCTTT. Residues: CASSQSGFETEAFF.

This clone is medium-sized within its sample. CDR3 sequence (DNA): TGTGCCAGCAGTCCAAGGCCCCTCAGCTCTGGGGCCAACGTCCTGACTTTC. This gives the protein CASSPRPLSSGANVLTF. This chain joins TRBV6-4 and TRBJ2-6; D is ambiguous. The V end was cut by 5 bases, the J end by 0 bases, with 14 bases between. The CDR3 totals 17 residues. Germline CDR1 MRHNA, CDR2 SNTAGT.

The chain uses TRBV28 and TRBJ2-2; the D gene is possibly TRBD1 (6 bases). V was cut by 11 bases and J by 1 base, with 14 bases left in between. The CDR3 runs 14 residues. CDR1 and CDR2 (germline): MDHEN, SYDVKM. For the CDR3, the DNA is TGTGCCCCCCTCGAGACAGGGAACACCGGGGAGCTGTTTTTT. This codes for CAPLETGNTGELFF.